This T cell receptor (beta chain) was obtained from a study of cytomegalovirus exposure and HLA in healthy donors. Study results and limitations: Presence/absence analyses assumed roughly uniform sequencing depth across donors, which may not hold.

Germline CDR1 and CDR2: SGHNT and YENEEA. The CDR3 spans 15 residues. V was shortened by 1 base and J by 3 bases, with 13 bases between the two germline ends. 13 Jbeta primers and 60 Vbeta primers were used for the PCR. The method was immunoSEQ multiplex PCR; TCRdb's version includes in-frame clones alone and lacks a portion of them. The repertoire holds approximately 120,000 clones, roughly 80% seen once, with 7.7% in the top ten. Note on this clone: Its antigen is still unknown.

This sequence originates from a woman aged 45-59 years in good health and CMV-seropositive. This chain uses TRBV11-3 with TRBJ2-7; D possibly corresponds to TRBD1 (6 bases). Sequencing used PBMCs. CDR3 DNA: TGTGCCAGCAGCTTAGGGCAGGGGCCCCTCTACGAGCAGTACTTC. Protein sequence: CASSLGQGPLYEQYF.